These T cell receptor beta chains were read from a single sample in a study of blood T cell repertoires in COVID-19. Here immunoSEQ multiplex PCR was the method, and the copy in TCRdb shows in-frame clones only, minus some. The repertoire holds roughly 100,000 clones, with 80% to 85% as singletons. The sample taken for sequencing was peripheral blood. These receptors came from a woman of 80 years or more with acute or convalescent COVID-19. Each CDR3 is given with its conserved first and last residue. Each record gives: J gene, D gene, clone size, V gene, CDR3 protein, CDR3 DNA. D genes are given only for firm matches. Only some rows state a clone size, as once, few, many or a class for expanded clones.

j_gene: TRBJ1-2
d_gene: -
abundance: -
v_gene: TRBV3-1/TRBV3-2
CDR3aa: CASSLTGPIYGYTF
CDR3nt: TGTGCCAGCAGCCTTACAGGACCAATCTATGGCTACACCTTC

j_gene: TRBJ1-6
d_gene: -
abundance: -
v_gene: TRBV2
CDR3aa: CASSTGGAGSPLHF
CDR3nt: TGTGCCAGCAGTACGGGGGGCGCCGGCTCACCCCTCCACTTT

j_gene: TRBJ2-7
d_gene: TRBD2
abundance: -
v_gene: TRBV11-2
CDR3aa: CASSSWGLAKKSSYEQYF
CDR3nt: TGTGCCAGCAGCTCATGGGGACTAGCGAAAAAGAGCTCCTACGAGCAGTACTTC

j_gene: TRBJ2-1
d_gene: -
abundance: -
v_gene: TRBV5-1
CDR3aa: CASSLRNEQFF
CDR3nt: TGCGCCAGCAGCTTGCGGAATGAGCAGTTCTTC

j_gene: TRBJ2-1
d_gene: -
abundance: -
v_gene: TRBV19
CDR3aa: CASSKRGGIHEQFF
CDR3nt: TGTGCCAGTAGTAAGAGGGGGGGTATACATGAGCAGTTCTTC

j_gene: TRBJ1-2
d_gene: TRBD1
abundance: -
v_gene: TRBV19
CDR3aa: CASSPDRDRGRGYTF
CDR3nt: TGTGCCAGTAGTCCTGACCGAGACAGGGGGCGTGGCTACACCTTC

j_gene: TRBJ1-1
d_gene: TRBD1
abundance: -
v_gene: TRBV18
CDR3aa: CASSLGTGLTEAFF
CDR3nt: TGTGCCAGCTCCCTCGGGACAGGCCTCACTGAAGCTTTCTTT

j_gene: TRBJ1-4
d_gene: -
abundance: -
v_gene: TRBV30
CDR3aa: CACLGGDEKLFF
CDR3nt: TGTGCCTGCCTGGGGGGGGATGAAAAACTGTTTTTT

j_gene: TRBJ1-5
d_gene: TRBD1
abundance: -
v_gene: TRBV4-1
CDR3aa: CASSQEGGQTGQPQHF
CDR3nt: TGCGCCAGCAGCCAAGAGGGGGGACAGACGGGTCAGCCCCAGCATTTT

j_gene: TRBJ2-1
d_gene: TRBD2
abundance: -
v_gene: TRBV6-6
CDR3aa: CASSYGGGNYNEQFF
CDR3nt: TGTGCCAGCAGTTACGGGGGGGGGAATTACAATGAGCAGTTCTTC

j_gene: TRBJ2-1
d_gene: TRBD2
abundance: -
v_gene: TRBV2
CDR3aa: CAAAREAGASEQFF
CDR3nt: TGTGCCGCCGCGAGGGAAGCGGGAGCCAGTGAGCAGTTCTTC

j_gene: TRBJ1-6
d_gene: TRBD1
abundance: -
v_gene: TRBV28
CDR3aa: CASNAGGLYNSPLHF
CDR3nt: TGTGCCAGCAACGCAGGGGGCTTATACAATTCACCCCTCCACTTT

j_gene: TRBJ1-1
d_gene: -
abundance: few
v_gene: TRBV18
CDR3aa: CASSRQTGNTEAFF
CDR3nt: TGTGCCAGCTCACGACAGACGGGGAACACTGAAGCTTTCTTT

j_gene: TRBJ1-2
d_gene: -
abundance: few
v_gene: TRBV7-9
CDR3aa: CASSDNTDRVAGYTF
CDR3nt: TGTGCCAGCAGCGATAACACGGATCGGGTGGCTGGCTACACCTTC

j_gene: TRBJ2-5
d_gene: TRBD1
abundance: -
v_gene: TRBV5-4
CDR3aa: CASSDRTGPFQETQYF
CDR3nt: TGTGCCAGCAGCGACCGGACAGGACCCTTCCAAGAGACCCAGTACTTC

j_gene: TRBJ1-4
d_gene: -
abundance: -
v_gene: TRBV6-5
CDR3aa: CASILDRLNEKLFF
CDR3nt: TGTGCCAGCATCTTGGACAGATTGAATGAAAAACTGTTTTTT

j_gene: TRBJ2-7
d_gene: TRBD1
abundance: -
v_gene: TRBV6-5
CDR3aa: CASCRTGESYEQYF
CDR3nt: TGTGCCAGCTGCCGGACAGGGGAGTCCTACGAGCAGTACTTC

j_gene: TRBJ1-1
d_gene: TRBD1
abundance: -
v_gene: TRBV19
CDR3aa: CASSRDRDRAEAFF
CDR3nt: TGTGCCAGTAGTAGGGACAGGGATAGGGCTGAAGCTTTCTTT

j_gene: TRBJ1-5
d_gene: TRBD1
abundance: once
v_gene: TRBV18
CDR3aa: CASSPSRQGWDQPQHF
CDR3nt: TGTGCCAGCTCACCTTCTCGACAGGGATGGGATCAGCCCCAGCATTTT

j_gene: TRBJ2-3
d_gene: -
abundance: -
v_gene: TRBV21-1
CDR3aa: CASSLPGRGTDTQYF
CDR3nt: TGTGCCAGCAGCCTGCCTGGCAGGGGCACAGATACGCAGTATTTT

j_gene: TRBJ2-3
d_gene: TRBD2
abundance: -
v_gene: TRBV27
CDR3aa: CASRLGLAGTDTQYF
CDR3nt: TGTGCCAGCAGACTCGGACTAGCGGGCACAGATACGCAGTATTTT

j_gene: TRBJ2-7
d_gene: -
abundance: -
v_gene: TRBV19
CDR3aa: CASSIAAGFSYEQYF
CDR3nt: TGTGCCAGTAGTATAGCCGCAGGCTTCTCCTACGAGCAGTACTTC

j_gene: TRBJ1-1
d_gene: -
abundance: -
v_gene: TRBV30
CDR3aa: CAWGLMNTEAFF
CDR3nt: TGTGCCTGGGGCCTGATGAACACTGAAGCTTTCTTT

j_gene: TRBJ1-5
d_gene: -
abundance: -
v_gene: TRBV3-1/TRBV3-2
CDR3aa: CASSQLSNQPQHF
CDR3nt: TGTGCCAGCAGCCAACTCAGCAATCAGCCCCAGCATTTT

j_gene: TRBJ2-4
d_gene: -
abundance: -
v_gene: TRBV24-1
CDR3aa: CATSVGGAKNIQYF
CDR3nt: TGTGCCACCAGTGTCGGGGGAGCCAAAAACATTCAGTACTTC

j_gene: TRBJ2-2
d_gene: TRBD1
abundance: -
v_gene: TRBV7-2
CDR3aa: CASSRGQGGFTGELFF
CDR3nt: TGTGCCAGCAGCCGGGGACAGGGAGGTTTCACCGGGGAGCTGTTTTTT

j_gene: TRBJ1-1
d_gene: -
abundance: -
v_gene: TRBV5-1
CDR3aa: CASSLFRGSTEAFF
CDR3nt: TGCGCCAGCAGCTTGTTTCGGGGTTCCACTGAAGCTTTCTTT

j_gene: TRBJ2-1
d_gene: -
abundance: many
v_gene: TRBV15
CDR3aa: CATRAPSSYNEQFF
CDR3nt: TGTGCCACCAGAGCCCCGAGCTCCTACAATGAGCAGTTCTTC

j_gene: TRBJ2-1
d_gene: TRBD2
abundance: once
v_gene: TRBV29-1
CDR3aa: CSVDRLIAGNEQFF
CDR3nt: TGCAGCGTTGATCGCCTAATAGCGGGAAATGAGCAGTTCTTC

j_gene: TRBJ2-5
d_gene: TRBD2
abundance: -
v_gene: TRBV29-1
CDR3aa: CSVETGGKETQYF
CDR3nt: TGCAGCGTTGAAACGGGAGGGAAAGAGACCCAGTACTTC

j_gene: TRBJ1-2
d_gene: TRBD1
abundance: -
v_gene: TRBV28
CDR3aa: CASGDSYYGYTF
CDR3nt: TGTGCCAGCGGGGACAGCTACTATGGCTACACCTTC

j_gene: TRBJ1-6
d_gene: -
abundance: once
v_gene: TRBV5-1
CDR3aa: CASNPGFNSPLHF
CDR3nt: TGCGCCAGCAACCCAGGATTTAATTCACCCCTCCACTTT

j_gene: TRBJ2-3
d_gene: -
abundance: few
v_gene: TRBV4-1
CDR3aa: CASSPLTTASTDTQYF
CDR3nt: TGCGCCAGCAGCCCCTTAACGACAGCCAGCACAGATACGCAGTATTTT

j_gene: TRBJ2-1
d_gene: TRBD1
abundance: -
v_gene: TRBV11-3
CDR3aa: CASSLVGTGRGARDEQFF
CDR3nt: TGTGCCAGCAGCTTAGTGGGGACAGGGAGGGGAGCACGCGATGAGCAGTTCTTC

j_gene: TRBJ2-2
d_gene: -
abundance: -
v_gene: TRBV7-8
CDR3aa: CASSLLSPPTGELFF
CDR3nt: TGTGCCAGCAGCTTACTATCCCCCCCCACCGGGGAGCTGTTTTTT

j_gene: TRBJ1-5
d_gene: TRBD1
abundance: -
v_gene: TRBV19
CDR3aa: CASSIAGRDRGQPQHF
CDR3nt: TGTGCCAGTAGTATAGCGGGCAGGGACAGGGGTCAGCCCCAGCATTTT

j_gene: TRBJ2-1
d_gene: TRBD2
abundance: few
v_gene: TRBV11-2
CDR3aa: CASSVGTSGRAVYNEQFF
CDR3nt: TGTGCCAGCAGCGTCGGGACTAGCGGGAGGGCCGTCTACAATGAGCAGTTCTTC

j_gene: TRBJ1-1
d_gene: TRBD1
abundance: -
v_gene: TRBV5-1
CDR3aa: CASSSQGAGTEAFF
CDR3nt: TGCGCCAGCAGCTCCCAGGGGGCTGGCACTGAAGCTTTCTTT

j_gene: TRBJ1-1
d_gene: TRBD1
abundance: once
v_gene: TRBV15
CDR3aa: CATSREDRLNTEAFF
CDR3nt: TGTGCCACCAGCAGAGAGGACAGGCTGAACACTGAAGCTTTCTTT